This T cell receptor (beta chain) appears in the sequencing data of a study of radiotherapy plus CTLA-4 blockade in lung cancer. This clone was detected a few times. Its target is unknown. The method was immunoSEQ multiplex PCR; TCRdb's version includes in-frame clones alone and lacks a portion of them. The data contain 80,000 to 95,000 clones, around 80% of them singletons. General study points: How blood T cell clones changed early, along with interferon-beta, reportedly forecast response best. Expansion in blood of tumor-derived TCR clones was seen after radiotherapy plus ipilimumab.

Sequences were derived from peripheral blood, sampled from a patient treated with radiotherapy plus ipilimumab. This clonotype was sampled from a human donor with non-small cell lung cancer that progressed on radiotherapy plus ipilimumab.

CDR3 bases: TGTGCCAGCAGCTTAGCCCCCCCGGGCCACTATGGCTACACCTTC. Encoded protein: CASSLAPPGHYGYTF. V and J are TRBV7-3 and TRBJ1-2; D is undetermined. The CDR3 is 15 residues long. V shed 2 bases and J shed 3 bases, with 13 bases lying between them. Germline CDR1 and CDR2: SGHTA and FQGTGA. Together with reference TRBV7-3 and TRBJ1-2, the CDR3 gives the full variable domain: GAGVSQTPSNKVTEKGKYVELRCDPISGHTALYWYRQSLGQGPEFLIYFQGTGAADDSGLPNDRFFAVRPEGSVSTLKIQRTERGDSAVYLCASSLAPPGHYGYTFGSGTRLTVV.